What follows is one T cell receptor (beta chain) and its context. The antigen remains unidentified. This record belongs to a study of CD4 T cells in relation to SARS-CoV-2 and coronaviruses. Some clones are missing from TCRdb's copy, which holds only in-frame ones; the method was immunoSEQ multiplex PCR. The sample has 26,000 or so clones, around 80% seen once; the top ten hold 8.5% to 12%. Before the COVID-19 pandemic, during about 2010-2018, CD4+ T cells were taken from unexposed donors. CD4+ T cells were isolated from the cells after more than 8 days of culture. Unexposed-donor CD4+ T cells were probed with SARS-CoV-2 S/N and four cold-coronavirus spikes, cells permitting. Germline CDR1 SGHDT, CDR2 YYEEEE. CDR3 length: 14 residues. The V gene end was trimmed by 7 bases and the J gene end by 2 bases; junction bases not matched to a gene: 6.

The source is a human donor in good health. The sequenced sample consisted of CD4+ T cells from PBMCs, cultured in vitro. V usage is TRBV5-6 and J usage is TRBJ2-3, with 8 bases lining up with TRBD2. The CDR3 bases are TGTGCCAGCCTCGGTAGCGGGGCCACAGATACGCAGTATTTT. This translates into CASLGSGATDTQYF.